These 29 T cell receptor beta chains were sequenced from one sample in a study of cytomegalovirus exposure and HLA in healthy donors. 13 Jbeta primers and 60 Vbeta primers were used for the PCR. Assay: immunoSEQ multiplex PCR; the TCRdb copy retains only in-frame clones and omits some. Its listing shows approximately 120,000 clones. Sequencing was performed on PBMCs. The source of these receptors is a man in his late teens or twenties in good health and CMV-seronegative.

The DNA for the CDR3 is TGTGCCAGTAGTTTATTAGCGGGGGATTTGGTAAATACGCAGTATTTT. Protein product: CASSLLAGDLVNTQYF. This rearrangement joins TRBV19 to TRBJ2-3; 9 nucleotides line up with TRBD2. This CDR3 spans 16 amino acids. Per the germline V gene, CDR1 is LNHDA and CDR2 is SQIVND (reference sequence). The J segment lost 7 bases and the V segment lost 5 bases, leaving 13 bases of the junction unmatched.

V gene TRBV5-6 combines with J gene TRBJ2-7, with TRBD1 matching over 8 bases. Germline loops: CDR1 SGHDT, CDR2 YYEEEE. The CDR3 is 16 residues long. With 4 bases clipped from V and 6 bases from J, the junction kept 15 bases outside the gene matches. The CDR3 coding sequence is TGTGCCAGCAGCCTTGGACAGGGCGGCTACTTGGGCGAGCAGTACTTC. Translated, it gives CASSLGQGGYLGEQYF. The whole variable domain, filled in from reference TRBV5-6 and TRBJ2-7, reads DAGVTQSPTHLIKTRGQQVTLRCSPKSGHDTVSWYQQALGQGPQFIFQYYEEEERQRGNFPDRFSGHQFPNYSSELNVNALLLGDSALYLCASSLGQGGYLGEQYFGPGTRLTVT.

V usage is TRBV14 and J usage is TRBJ2-1, with a possible D match to TRBD1 (6 bases). The V end was cut by 0 bases, the J end by 5 bases, with 20 bases between. The CDR3 has 18 residues. Germline assignment: CDR1 SGHDN and CDR2 FVKESK. This CDR3 is CASSQDIPRTVGDNEQFF. The CDR3 coding sequence is TGTGCCAGCAGCCAAGATATTCCACGGACAGTGGGCGACAATGAGCAGTTCTTC.

CDR3 amino acids: CASSLYRDSPLHF. The CDR3 DNA sequence: TGTGCCAGCAGTCTATACAGGGATTCACCCCTCCACTTT. The chain combines TRBV28 with TRBJ1-6; D is possibly TRBD1 (6 bases). Trimming removed 5 bases from V and 8 bases from J, with 10 bases in between. CDR1 and CDR2 from the germline V gene are MDHEN and SYDVKM. The CDR3 has 13 amino acids.

The V gene is TRBV6-1, the J gene TRBJ1-5; D might be TRBD1 (6 bases). Between the trimmed V and J ends, which lost 0 bases and 6 bases, there was a span of 12 bases. Germline V gene sequence: CDR1 MNHNS, CDR2 SASEGT. The length of the CDR3 is 15 residues. CDR3 sequence reads: CASSEATGGGQPQHF. The CDR3, as DNA: TGTGCCAGCAGTGAAGCGACGGGGGGCGGTCAGCCCCAGCATTTT.

CDR3 loop: CASSGRLAGVSYNEQFF. CDR3 DNA: TGTGCCAGCAGCGGGAGACTAGCGGGAGTTAGCTACAATGAGCAGTTCTTC. V gene TRBV7-9 combines with J gene TRBJ2-1, with 12 positions matching TRBD2. Germline trimming cut 5 bases from V and 3 bases from J; bases unmatched to any gene: 8. The CDR3 is made up of 17 amino acids. Germline V gene lookup returns CDR1 SEHNR and CDR2 FQNEAQ (reference sequence).

This chain links TRBV4-1 with TRBJ1-1, with unresolved D. The CDR3 contains 11 residues. V was shortened by 5 bases and J by 7 bases, with 8 bases between the two germline ends. Germline lookup yields CDR1 MGHRA and CDR2 YSYEKL. The CDR3 spells CASSTPLEAFF. The CDR3 DNA is TGCGCCAGCAGCACACCCCTTGAAGCTTTCTTT.

The chain combines TRBV19 with TRBJ2-2; 11 nucleotides match TRBD1. The trim removed 8 bases at V and 7 bases at J, leaving 12 bases unmatched. Germline V gene sequence: CDR1 LNHDA, CDR2 SQIVND (reference sequence). The CDR3 is 16 amino acids. The CDR3 protein is CASSKIRDRGDGELFF. Here the CDR3 DNA reads TGTGCCAGTTCCAAGATCCGGGACAGGGGGGACGGGGAGCTGTTTTTT.

This chain's CDR3 is CASSILDRVYEQYF. CDR3 nucleotide sequence: TGTGCCAGCAGCATACTGGACAGGGTCTACGAGCAGTACTTC. V and J are TRBV5-6 and TRBJ2-7, with TRBD1 identical over 8 bases. CDR1 is SGHDT and CDR2 is YYEEEE in the germline V gene. V gave up 4 bases and J gave up 3 bases; unmatched junction bases: 6. The CDR3 contains 14 residues.

V gene TRBV5-4 combines with J gene TRBJ2-1; 9 nucleotides match TRBD2. This CDR3 contains 15 residues. The V and J ends lost 0 bases and 5 bases, in that order; junction bases with no gene match: 3. Germline V CDR1 and CDR2: SGHNT, YYREEE (reference sequence). CDR3: CASSLGLAVNNEQFF. The CDR3 DNA is TGTGCCAGCAGCTTGGGACTAGCGGTTAACAATGAGCAGTTCTTC.

V and J are TRBV7-8 and TRBJ2-1; 9 nucleotides match TRBD1. V trimming: 4 bases; J trimming: 6 bases; junction bases outside the gene matches: 7. Germline-derived CDR1 and CDR2 are SGHVS and FQNEAQ. CDR3 length: 15 amino acids. CDR3 loop: CASSSRGQGINEQFF. The CDR3 bases are TGTGCCAGCAGCTCCCGGGGACAGGGTATCAATGAGCAGTTCTTC.

The chain couples TRBV28 to TRBJ2-2; D perhaps matches TRBD2 (7 bases). V gave up 2 bases and J gave up 5 bases, with 15 bases separating them. CDR1 is MDHEN, CDR2 SYDVKM, per germline. The CDR3 is 16 residues long. Here the CDR3 reads CASSLPRGPRTGELFF. The CDR3 region has the DNA TGTGCCAGCAGTTTACCGCGGGGGCCCAGGACCGGGGAGCTGTTTTTT.

V is TRBV4-1 and J is TRBJ2-1, with 7 bases fitting TRBD2. Unmatched junction bases numbered 9, after V lost 3 bases and J lost 4 bases. The CDR3 has 16 amino acids. The germline V gene has CDR1 MGHRA and CDR2 YSYEKL. The CDR3 loop reads CASSHGPSGTYNEQFF. The CDR3 coding sequence is TGCGCCAGCAGCCACGGACCCAGCGGGACTTACAATGAGCAGTTCTTC.

The gene calls are TRBV5-1 and TRBJ1-2, with 7 bases lining up with TRBD1. Per the germline V gene, CDR1 is SGHRS and CDR2 is YFSETQ. CDR3 length: 15 amino acids. V dropped 0 bases and J dropped 8; count of bases not matched to a gene: 10. The CDR3 coding sequence is TGCGCCAGCAGCTTGGGGACTTCGGCAGGGGGAGGCTACACCTTC. Its protein product is CASSLGTSAGGGYTF.

The chain has TRBV9 and TRBJ2-1; 10 bases are shared with TRBD2. Per germline, CDR1 SGDLS and CDR2 YYNGEE. The CDR3 contains 18 residues. V dropped 0 bases and J dropped 2; count of bases not matched to a gene: 8. CDR3 loop: CASSVAQIAGGTYNEQFF. The CDR3 DNA follows: TGTGCCAGCAGCGTAGCCCAAATAGCGGGAGGTACCTACAATGAGCAGTTCTTC.

The genes are TRBV30 and TRBJ2-2; 12 nucleotides align to TRBD2. CDR3 length equals 16 residues. CDR1 and CDR2 from the germline V gene are GTSNPN and SVGIG (reference sequence). Trimming took 2 bases from V and 5 from J; bases not matched to a gene: 6. CDR3 region: CAWSIGLAGKTGELFF. DNA for the CDR3: TGTGCCTGGAGTATAGGACTAGCGGGGAAGACCGGGGAGCTGTTTTTT.

The rearrangement uses TRBV9 and TRBJ2-6; D may be TRBD1 (6 bases). V was clipped by 0 bases and J by 2 bases, with 9 bases between them. Germline V CDR1 and CDR2: SGDLS, YYNGEE. The CDR3 spans 16 residues. CDR3 in amino acids: CASSVGRGAGANVLTF. CDR3 in DNA: TGTGCCAGCAGCGTAGGCAGGGGAGCTGGGGCCAACGTCCTGACTTTC.

Here the CDR3 DNA reads TGCGCCAGCAGCTTGGGTCTTCGGGTCGAGCAGTACTTC. Translated: CASSLGLRVEQYF. V is TRBV5-1 and J is TRBJ2-7; D uncertain. Trimming stripped 0 bases from V and 6 bases from J, with 10 bases between. Germline V gives CDR1 SGHRS, CDR2 YFSETQ. The CDR3 sequence is 13 residues long.

The chain links TRBV5-5 to TRBJ1-2; D remains unclear. The germline V and J ends were trimmed by 6 bases and 4 bases, with 13 bases remaining between them. The germline V gene has CDR1 SGHKS and CDR2 YYEKEE (reference sequence). The CDR3 is 13 amino acids. As DNA, the CDR3 is TGTGCCAGCACCATGACCTCTAGCTATGGCTACACCTTC. Protein: CASTMTSSYGYTF. The full variable domain, completed using reference TRBV5-5 and TRBJ1-2, is DAGVTQSPTHLIKTRGQQVTLRCSPISGHKSVSWYQQVLGQGPQFIFQYYEKEERGRGNFPDRFSARQFPNYSSELNVNALLLGDSALYLCASTMTSSYGYTFGSGTRLTVV.

The DNA for the CDR3 is TGCGCCAGCAGCTTACCGACTAGCGGGGGGCACGCTCAAGAGACCCAGTACTTC. Protein product: CASSLPTSGGHAQETQYF. J is TRBJ2-5 and V is TRBV5-1, with 13 bases that match TRBD2. After removal of 2 bases from V and 2 bases from J, the junction contained 9 bases not matched to a gene. Germline loops: CDR1 SGHRS, CDR2 YFSETQ. The CDR3 length is 18 residues.

V usage is TRBV18 and J usage is TRBJ2-5; 11 bases are shared with TRBD1. The CDR3 covers 16 residues. The junction had 9 bases not matched to a gene; V was cut back by 4 bases and J by 5 bases. Looked up from germline, CDR1 is KGHSH and CDR2 is LQKENI. CDR3 sequence: CASSLIGQGASETQYF. CDR3 coding DNA: TGTGCCAGCTCACTGATCGGACAGGGGGCCTCGGAGACCCAGTACTTC.

CDR3 DNA sequence: TGTGCCAGCAGCGATCTAGCGGGGTTAGGAGAGACCCAGTACTTC. This encodes CASSDLAGLGETQYF. The rearrangement links TRBV9 to TRBJ2-5, with 9 nucleotides matching TRBD2. The CDR3 runs to 15 residues. Trimming cost V 3 bases and J 4 bases; bases outside gene matches: 7. CDR1 SGDLS and CDR2 YYNGEE come from the germline V gene.

The rearrangement uses TRBV2 and TRBJ2-6; D uncertain. This CDR3 is 14 amino acids long. V was shortened by 7 bases and J by 1 base, with 8 bases between the two germline ends. The germline CDR1 and CDR2 sequences are SNHLY and FYNNEI. Written as DNA, the CDR3 is TGTGCCAGCACCTCAGTTTCTGGGGCCAACGTCCTGACTTTC. This gives the protein CASTSVSGANVLTF.

The chain has TRBV7-8 and TRBJ2-3; D is undetermined. The CDR3 runs 14 residues. In germline, CDR1 is SGHVS, CDR2 FQNEAQ. Trimming removed 5 bases from V and 2 bases from J, with 11 bases in between. CDR3: CASSPSRNTDTQYF. CDR3 DNA sequence: TGTGCCAGCAGCCCCTCTAGGAACACAGATACGCAGTATTTT.

This CDR3 is CASSLGPEGALGGAEAFF. DNA of the CDR3: TGTGCCAGCAGCTTGGGGCCCGAGGGCGCGTTGGGGGGTGCTGAAGCTTTCTTT. The V and J genes are TRBV5-6 and TRBJ1-1; perhaps TRBD1 as D (5 bases). Germline CDR1 SGHDT, CDR2 YYEEEE. V was shortened by 0 bases and J by 6 bases, with 24 bases between the two germline ends. This CDR3 is built from 18 residues. The whole variable domain, remainder taken from reference TRBV5-6 and TRBJ1-1, is DAGVTQSPTHLIKTRGQQVTLRCSPKSGHDTVSWYQQALGQGPQFIFQYYEEEERQRGNFPDRFSGHQFPNYSSELNVNALLLGDSALYLCASSLGPEGALGGAEAFFGQGTRLTVV.

The gene calls are TRBV5-1 and TRBJ2-3; D is possibly TRBD1 (6 bases). The CDR3 loop spans 14 amino acids. Germline CDR1 and CDR2: SGHRS and YFSETQ. The V and J ends lost 1 base and 7 bases respectively, with 13 bases between them. CDR3 sequence: CASSLRDTGYTQYF. The CDR3 DNA reads as TGCGCCAGCAGCTTGCGGGACACAGGTTATACGCAGTATTTT.

This chain connects TRBV7-7 to TRBJ2-5; 13 nucleotides line up with TRBD2. Germline assignment: CDR1 SSHAT and CDR2 FNYEAQ (reference sequence). V gave up 3 bases and J gave up 5 bases; unmatched junction bases: 3. This CDR3 contains 15 residues. Written as DNA, the CDR3 is TGTGCCAGCAGCTTGACTAGCGGGAGGATGGAGACCCAGTACTTC. It is translated as CASSLTSGRMETQYF.

This chain uses TRBV28 with TRBJ1-2; D remains ambiguous. Germline CDR1 reads MDHEN; CDR2 reads SYDVKM. With 5 bases removed from V and 5 bases from J, the gap between germline ends came to 18 bases. The CDR3 covers 15 residues. The CDR3 spells CASSLSVGTGYGYTF. The CDR3 DNA is TGTGCCAGCAGTCTATCAGTGGGCACGGGATATGGCTACACCTTC.

This chain joins TRBV19 and TRBJ2-3; the match to TRBD2 covers 11 bases. CDR3 length: 20 residues. The V segment lost 10 bases and the J segment 4 bases; nucleotides outside the gene matches: 25. Germline-derived CDR1 and CDR2 are LNHDA and SQIVND (reference sequence). The CDR3 region has the DNA TGTGCCACCACCGCGCCCCGAGGGCGAATAGCGGGAGGGCCCCCAGATACGCAGTATTTT. It translates to CATTAPRGRIAGGPPDTQYF.